The clone carrying this T cell receptor (beta chain) is judged medium-sized (0.01 to 0.1%). Its specificity is unknown. The sample belongs to a study of liver allograft versus peripheral blood T cells. The wider study: What was compared were the T cell receptor repertoires in transplanted livers and those in the peripheral blood of recipients.

Germline CDR1 reads LNHNV; CDR2 reads YYDKDF (reference sequence). The CDR3 runs to 15 residues. With V trimmed by 0 bases and J by 7 bases, 3 bases remained unmatched. TCRdb processed the reads anew with MiXCR; each CDR3 protein has one entry. Here the sample spans some 8,500 distinct CDR3 sequences, about 15% being singletons. Study conclusions and caveats: Liver allograft and peripheral blood T cell receptor repertoires reportedly differed.

The genes are TRBV15 and TRBJ1-6, with 7 bases fitting TRBD1. The TCR originated in a human patient who had a liver transplant. The graft donor may account for some of the T cells. The CDR3 DNA sequence: TGTGCCACCAGCAGAGAGGGACAGCTAAATTCACCCCTCCACTTT. Protein product: CATSREGQLNSPLHF.